This entry is about one T cell receptor (beta chain). Compared with germline, one end of the junction differs, possibly owing to a read error. Every donor gave ten milliliters of peripheral blood. The second PCR ran roughly 7 to 11 cycles with a sample-barcoded 5' primer and J-beta primers. Each of the cDNA molecules was tagged by a template-switch adaptor with 12 random nucleotides. TCRdb called the 5' RACE reads again in MiXCR, with one record for every CDR3 protein. The table has almost 550,000 distinct CDR3 sequences, more than 20% seen once. This entry belongs to a study of blood T cells in healthy people across ages. CDR1 and CDR2 from the germline V gene are KGHDR and SFDVKD. CDR3 length equals 13 residues. The sample was also linked to a second study, of T cells of mothers and their children.

This rearrangement joins TRBV24-1 to TRBJ2-5; 7 bases are shared with TRBD2. The sample consisted of blood. The receptor comes from a boy aged 5-17 years in good health. For the CDR3, the DNA is TGTGCCACCAGTGGCGGGGGTGAAGAGGCCCAGTACTTC. Translation: CATSGGGEEAQYF.